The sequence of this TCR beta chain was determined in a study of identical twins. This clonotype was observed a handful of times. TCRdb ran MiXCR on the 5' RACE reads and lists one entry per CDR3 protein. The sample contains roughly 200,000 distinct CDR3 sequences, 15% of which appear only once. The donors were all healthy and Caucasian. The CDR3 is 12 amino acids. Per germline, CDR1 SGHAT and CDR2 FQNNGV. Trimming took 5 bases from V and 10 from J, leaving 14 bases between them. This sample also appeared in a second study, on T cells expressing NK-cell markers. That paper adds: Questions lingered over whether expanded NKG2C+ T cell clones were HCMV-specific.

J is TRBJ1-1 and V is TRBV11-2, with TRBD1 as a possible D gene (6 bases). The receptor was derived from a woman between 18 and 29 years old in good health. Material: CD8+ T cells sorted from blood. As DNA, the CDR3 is TGTGCCAGCAGCGAGGGGGGCCTAGGAGCTTTCTTT. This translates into CASSEGGLGAFF.